Given below is one T cell receptor (beta chain) in context. Its antigen is undetermined. This sample is part of a study of response to subunit inactivated influenza vaccine. Study-wide points: Each seasonal influenza vaccination recruits few new T cells, the authors suggested.

TCRdb processed the RT-PCR reads anew with MiXCR; each CDR3 protein has one entry. Of 500,000 to 600,000 distinct CDR3 sequences listed, approximately 13% are singletons. The CDR3 extends over 17 amino acids. Trimming removed 3 bases from V and 0 bases from J; junction bases left unmatched: 7. Germline CDR1 SGHTA, CDR2 FQGNSA. Material: PBMCs from blood, obtained about 40 days after vaccination. The gene calls are TRBV7-2 and TRBJ2-7; TRBD2 aligns across 11 bases. This clonotype originated in a man aged 50-59 years who received an inactivated influenza vaccine. The CDR3 is CASSFLAGGPSSYEQYF. CDR3 coding DNA: TGTGCCAGCAGCTTTCTAGCGGGAGGCCCTAGCTCCTACGAGCAGTACTTC.